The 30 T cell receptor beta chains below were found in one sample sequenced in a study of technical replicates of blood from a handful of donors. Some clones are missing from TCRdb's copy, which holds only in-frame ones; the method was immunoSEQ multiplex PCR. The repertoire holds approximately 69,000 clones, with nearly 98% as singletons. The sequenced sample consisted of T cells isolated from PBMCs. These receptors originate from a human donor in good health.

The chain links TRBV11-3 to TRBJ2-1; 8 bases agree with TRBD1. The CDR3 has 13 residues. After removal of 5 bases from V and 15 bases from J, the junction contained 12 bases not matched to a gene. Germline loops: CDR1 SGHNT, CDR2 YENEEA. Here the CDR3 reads CASSLLQGAVPFF. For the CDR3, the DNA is TGTGCCAGCAGCCTCCTGCAGGGGGCAGTCCCGTTCTTC.

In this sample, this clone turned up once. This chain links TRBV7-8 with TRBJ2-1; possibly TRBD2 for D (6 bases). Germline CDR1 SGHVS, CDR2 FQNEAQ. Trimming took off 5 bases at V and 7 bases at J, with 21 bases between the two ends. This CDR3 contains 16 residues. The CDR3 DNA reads TGTGCCAGCAGCCCCCGACGACTAGATAAGAAAAATGAGCAGTTCTTC. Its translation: CASSPRRLDKKNEQFF.

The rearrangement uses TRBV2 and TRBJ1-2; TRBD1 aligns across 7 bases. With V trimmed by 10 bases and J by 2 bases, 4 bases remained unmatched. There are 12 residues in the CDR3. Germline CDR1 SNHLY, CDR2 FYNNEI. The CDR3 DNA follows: TGTGCCATAACGACAGGGAACTATGGCTACACCTTC. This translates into CAITTGNYGYTF.

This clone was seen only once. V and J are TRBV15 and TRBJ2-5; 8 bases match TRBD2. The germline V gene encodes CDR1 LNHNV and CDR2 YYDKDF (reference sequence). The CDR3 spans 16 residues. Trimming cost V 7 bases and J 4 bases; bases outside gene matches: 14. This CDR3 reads CATTRQAGETGETQYF. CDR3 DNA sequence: TGTGCCACCACCCGACAAGCGGGGGAAACGGGAGAGACCCAGTACTTC.

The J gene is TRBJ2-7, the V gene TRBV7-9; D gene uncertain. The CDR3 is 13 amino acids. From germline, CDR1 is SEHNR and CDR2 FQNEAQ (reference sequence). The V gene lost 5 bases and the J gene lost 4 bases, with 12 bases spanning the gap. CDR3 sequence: CASSPAAPYEQYF. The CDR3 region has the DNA TGTGCCAGCAGCCCTGCAGCGCCTTACGAGCAGTACTTC.

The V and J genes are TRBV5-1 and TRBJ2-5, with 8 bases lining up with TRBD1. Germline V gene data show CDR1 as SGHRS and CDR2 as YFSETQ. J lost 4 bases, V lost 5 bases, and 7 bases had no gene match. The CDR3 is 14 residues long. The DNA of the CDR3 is TGCGCCAGCAGGGAAGGAGGACAGGGAGAGACCCAGTACTTC. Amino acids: CASREGGQGETQYF.

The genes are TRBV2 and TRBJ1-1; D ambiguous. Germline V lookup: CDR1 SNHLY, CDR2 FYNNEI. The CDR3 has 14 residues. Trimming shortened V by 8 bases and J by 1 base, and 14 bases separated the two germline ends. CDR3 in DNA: TGTGCCAGCTATGCGAGAATTTCGAACACTGAAGCTTTCTTT. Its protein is CASYARISNTEAFF.

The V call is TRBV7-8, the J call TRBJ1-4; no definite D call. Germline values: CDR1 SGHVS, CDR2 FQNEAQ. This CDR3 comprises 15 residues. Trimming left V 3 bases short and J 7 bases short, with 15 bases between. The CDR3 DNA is TGTGCCAGCAGCTTGATTGGAGAGGTTGGTGAAAAACTGTTTTTT. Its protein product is CASSLIGEVGEKLFF.

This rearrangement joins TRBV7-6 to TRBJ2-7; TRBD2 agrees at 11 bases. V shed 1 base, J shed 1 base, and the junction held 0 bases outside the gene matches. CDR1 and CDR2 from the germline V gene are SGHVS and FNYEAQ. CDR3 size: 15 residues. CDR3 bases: TGTGCCAGCAGCTTAGGACTAGCGGGGTCCTACGAGCAGTACTTC. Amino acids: CASSLGLAGSYEQYF.

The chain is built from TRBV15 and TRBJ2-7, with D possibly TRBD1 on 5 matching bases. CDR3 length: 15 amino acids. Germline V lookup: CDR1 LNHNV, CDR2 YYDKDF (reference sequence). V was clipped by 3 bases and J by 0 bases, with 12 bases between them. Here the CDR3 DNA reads TGTGCCACCAGCAGCAGGGTGGACCGCTCCTACGAGCAGTACTTC. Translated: CATSSRVDRSYEQYF.

This CDR3 reads CASSLDRVPHGELFF. CDR3 nucleotides: TGTGCCAGCAGCCTGGACAGGGTACCCCACGGGGAGCTGTTTTTT. The chain links TRBV11-1 to TRBJ2-2; 8 bases agree with TRBD1. Germline assignment: CDR1 SGHAT and CDR2 FQDESV (reference sequence). The V segment lost 5 bases and the J segment 7 bases; nucleotides outside the gene matches: 9. The CDR3 totals 15 residues.

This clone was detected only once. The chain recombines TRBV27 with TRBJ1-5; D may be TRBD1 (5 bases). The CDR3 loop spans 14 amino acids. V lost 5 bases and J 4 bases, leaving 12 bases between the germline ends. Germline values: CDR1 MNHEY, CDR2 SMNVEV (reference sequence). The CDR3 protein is CASSLQGFNQPQHF. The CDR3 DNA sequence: TGTGCCAGCAGTCTTCAGGGTTTTAATCAGCCCCAGCATTTT.

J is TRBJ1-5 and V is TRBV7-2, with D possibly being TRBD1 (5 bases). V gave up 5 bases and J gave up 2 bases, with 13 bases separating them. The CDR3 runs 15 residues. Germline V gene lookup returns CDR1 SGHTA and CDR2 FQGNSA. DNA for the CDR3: TGTGCCAGCAGCCCGGGGTCGGGGGGCAATCAGCCCCAGCATTTT. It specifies CASSPGSGGNQPQHF. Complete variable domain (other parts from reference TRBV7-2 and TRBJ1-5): GAGVSQSPSNKVTEKGKDVELRCDPISGHTALYWYRQSLGQGLEFLIYFQGNSAPDKSGLPSDRFSAERTGGSVSTLTIQRTQQEDSAVYLCASSPGSGGNQPQHFGDGTRLSIL.

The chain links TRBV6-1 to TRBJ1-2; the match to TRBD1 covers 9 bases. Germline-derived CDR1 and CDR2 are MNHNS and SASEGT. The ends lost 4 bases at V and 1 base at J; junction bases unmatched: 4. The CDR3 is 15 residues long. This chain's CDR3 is CASSGGTGSNYGYTF. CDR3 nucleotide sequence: TGTGCCAGCAGTGGAGGGACAGGGAGTAACTATGGCTACACCTTC.

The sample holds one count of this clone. The CDR3 region has the DNA TGCGCCAGCAGTGCCGGACTAGCGGGGGGCTCTTCGTACGAGCAGTACTTC. Residues: CASSAGLAGGSSYEQYF. V and J are TRBV10-1 and TRBJ2-7; 14 nucleotides line up with TRBD2. The CDR3 has 17 residues. J was trimmed by 4 bases and V by 4 bases; bases with no gene match: 9. Germline values: CDR1 WNHNN, CDR2 SYGVQD (reference sequence).

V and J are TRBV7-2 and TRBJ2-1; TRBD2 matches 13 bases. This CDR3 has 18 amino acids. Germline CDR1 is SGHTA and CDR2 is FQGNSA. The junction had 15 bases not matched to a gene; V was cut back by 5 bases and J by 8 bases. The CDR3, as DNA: TGTGCCAGCAGCCAAGCCCGGACTAGCGGGAGAGGGTTCCATGAGCAGTTCTTC. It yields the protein CASSQARTSGRGFHEQFF.

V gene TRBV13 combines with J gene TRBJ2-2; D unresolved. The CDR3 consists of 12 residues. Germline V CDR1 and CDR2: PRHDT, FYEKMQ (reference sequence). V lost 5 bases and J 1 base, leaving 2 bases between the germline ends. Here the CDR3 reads CASSQNTGELFF. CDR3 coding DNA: TGTGCCAGCAGCCAGAACACCGGGGAGCTGTTTTTT. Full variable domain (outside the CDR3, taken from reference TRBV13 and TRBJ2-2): AAGVIQSPRHLIKEKRETATLKCYPIPRHDTVYWYQQGPGQDPQFLISFYEKMQSDKGSIPDRFSAQQFSDYHSELNMSSLELGDSALYFCASSQNTGELFFGEGSRLTVL.

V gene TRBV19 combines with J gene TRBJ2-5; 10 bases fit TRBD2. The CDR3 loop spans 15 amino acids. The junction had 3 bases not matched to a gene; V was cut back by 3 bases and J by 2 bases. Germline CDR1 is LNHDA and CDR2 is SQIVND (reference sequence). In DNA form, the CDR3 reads TGTGCCAGTAGTATCGGACTAGCGGAACAAGAGACCCAGTACTTC. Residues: CASSIGLAEQETQYF.

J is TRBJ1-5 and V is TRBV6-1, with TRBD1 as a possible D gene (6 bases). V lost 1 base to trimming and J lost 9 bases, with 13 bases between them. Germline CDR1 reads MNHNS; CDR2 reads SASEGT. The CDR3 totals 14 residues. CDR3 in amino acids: CASSEVKGGLPQHF. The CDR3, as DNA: TGTGCCAGCAGTGAAGTAAAGGGGGGGTTGCCCCAGCATTTT.

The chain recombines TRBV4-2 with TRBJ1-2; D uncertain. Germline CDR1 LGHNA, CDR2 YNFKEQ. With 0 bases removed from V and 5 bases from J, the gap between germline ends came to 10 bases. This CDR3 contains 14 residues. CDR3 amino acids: CASSQDPGDYGYTF. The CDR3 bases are TGTGCCAGCAGCCAAGATCCAGGCGATTATGGCTACACCTTC.

Here the CDR3 reads CASSVSGGAADTQYF. DNA of the CDR3: TGCGCCAGCAGCGTTAGCGGGGGGGCCGCAGATACGCAGTATTTT. This sequence joins TRBV5-1 and TRBJ2-3; 11 positions match TRBD2. V trimming: 4 bases; J trimming: 4 bases; junction bases outside the gene matches: 5. The CDR3 covers 15 residues. Germline-derived CDR1 and CDR2 are SGHRS and YFSETQ.

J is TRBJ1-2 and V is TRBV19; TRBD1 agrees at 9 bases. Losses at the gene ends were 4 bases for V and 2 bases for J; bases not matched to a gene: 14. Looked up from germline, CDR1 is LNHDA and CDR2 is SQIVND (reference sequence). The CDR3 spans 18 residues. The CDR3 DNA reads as TGTGCCAGTAGTAACCACGGGGGCCCGGGACAGGGAAACTATGGCTACACCTTC. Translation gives CASSNHGGPGQGNYGYTF. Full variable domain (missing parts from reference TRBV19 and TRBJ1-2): DGGITQSPKYLFRKEGQNVTLSCEQNLNHDAMYWYRQDPGQGLRLIYYSQIVNDFQKGDIAEGYSVSREKKESFPLTVTSAQKNPTAFYLCASSNHGGPGQGNYGYTFGSGTRLTVV.

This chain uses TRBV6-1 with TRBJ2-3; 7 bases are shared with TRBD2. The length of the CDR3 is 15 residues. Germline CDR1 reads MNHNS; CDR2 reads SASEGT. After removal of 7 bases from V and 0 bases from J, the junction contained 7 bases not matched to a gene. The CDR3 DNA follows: TGTGCCAGCACCCTGGCTAGCGGAAGCACAGATACGCAGTATTTT. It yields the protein CASTLASGSTDTQYF.

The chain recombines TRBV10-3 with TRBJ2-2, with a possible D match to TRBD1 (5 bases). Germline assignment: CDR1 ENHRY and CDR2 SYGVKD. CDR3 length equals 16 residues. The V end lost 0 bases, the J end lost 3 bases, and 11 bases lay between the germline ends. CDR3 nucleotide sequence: TGTGCCATCAGTGAGTCGAGACCGACAGACACCGGGGAGCTGTTTTTT. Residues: CAISESRPTDTGELFF.

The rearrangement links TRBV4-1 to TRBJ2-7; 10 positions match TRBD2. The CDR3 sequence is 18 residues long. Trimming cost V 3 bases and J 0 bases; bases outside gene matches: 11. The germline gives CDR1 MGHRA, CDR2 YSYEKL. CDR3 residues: CASSQGGTSELFSYEQYF. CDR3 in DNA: TGCGCCAGCAGCCAGGGGGGGACTAGCGAACTTTTCTCCTACGAGCAGTACTTC.

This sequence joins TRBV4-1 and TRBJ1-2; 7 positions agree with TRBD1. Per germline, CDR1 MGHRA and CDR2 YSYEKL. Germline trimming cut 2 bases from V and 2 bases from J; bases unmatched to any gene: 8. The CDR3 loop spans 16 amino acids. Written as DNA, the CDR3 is TGCGCCAGCAGCCAACCTAAACAGGGGAAGAACTATGGCTACACCTTC. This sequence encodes CASSQPKQGKNYGYTF.

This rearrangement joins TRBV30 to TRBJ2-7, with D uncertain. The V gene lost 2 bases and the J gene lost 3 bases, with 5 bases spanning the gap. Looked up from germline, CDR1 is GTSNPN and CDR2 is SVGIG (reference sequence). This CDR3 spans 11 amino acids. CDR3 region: CAWSLSYEQYF. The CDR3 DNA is TGTGCCTGGAGTCTGAGCTACGAGCAGTACTTC.

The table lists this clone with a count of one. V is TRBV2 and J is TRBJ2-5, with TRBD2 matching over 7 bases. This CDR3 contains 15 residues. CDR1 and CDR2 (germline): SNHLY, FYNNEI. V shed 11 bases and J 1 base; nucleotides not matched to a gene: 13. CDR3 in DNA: TGTGCCTCCTCGGGCGGGAGCGGGGCCCAAGAGACCCAGTACTTC. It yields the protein CASSGGSGAQETQYF.

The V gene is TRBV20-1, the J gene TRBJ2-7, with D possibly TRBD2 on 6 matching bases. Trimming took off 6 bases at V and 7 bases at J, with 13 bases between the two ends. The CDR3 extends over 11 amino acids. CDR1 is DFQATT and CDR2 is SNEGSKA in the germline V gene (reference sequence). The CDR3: CSAWEVGEQYF. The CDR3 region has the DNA TGCAGTGCGTGGGAGGTCGGAGAGCAGTACTTC.

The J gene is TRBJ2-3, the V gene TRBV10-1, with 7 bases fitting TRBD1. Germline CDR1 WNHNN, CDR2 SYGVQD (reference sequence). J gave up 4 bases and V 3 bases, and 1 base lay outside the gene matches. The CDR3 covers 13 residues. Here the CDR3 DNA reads TGCGCCAGCAGTGAAAGGGGGCCAGATACGCAGTATTTT. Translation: CASSERGPDTQYF.